The T cell receptor beta chain described here comes from a study of T cell responses to AZD1222 COVID-19 vaccine. TCRdb's table, derived via immunoSEQ multiplex PCR, lists solely in-frame clones and lacks some. This repertoire shows about 120,000 clones, 70% to 90% found once; its top ten account for 2.4%. The CDR3 extends over 17 amino acids. J gave up 4 bases and V 2 bases, and 8 bases lay outside the gene matches. The germline V gene has CDR1 LGHDT and CDR2 YNNKEL (reference sequence). The gene calls are TRBV3-1 (or the pseudogene TRBV3-2) and TRBJ1-3; 10 bases are a match to TRBD1. This clonotype was sampled from an adult in good health. This specimen consisted of peripheral blood, obtained on day 0 of AZD1222 vaccination. CDR3: CASSQTPTGGAGNTIYF. CDR3 bases: TGTGCCAGCAGCCAAACCCCGACAGGGGGCGCAGGAAACACCATATATTTT.